The 22 T cell receptor beta chains below come from one sample, sequenced in a study of cytomegalovirus exposure and HLA in healthy donors. Primers: 60 Vbeta forward and 13 Jbeta reverse. The assay was immunoSEQ multiplex PCR, and TCRdb's table has in-frame clones only and misses some. The table lists 150,000 to 200,000 clones, over 80% of them singletons. Sequenced: PBMCs. The receptors come from a man aged 45 to 65 in good health and CMV-seropositive.

The chain uses TRBV7-9 and TRBJ2-1; 9 bases fit TRBD2. Germline CDR1 SEHNR, CDR2 FQNEAQ (reference sequence). Trimming took 5 bases from V and 8 from J; bases not matched to a gene: 13. The CDR3 runs to 16 residues. CDR3 amino acids: CASSGEDSGRFDEQFF. In nucleotides, the CDR3 is TGTGCCAGCAGCGGAGAGGACAGCGGGAGGTTCGATGAGCAGTTCTTC.

This clone was counted a single time. This chain links TRBV6-5 with TRBJ2-1; 8 bases are a match to TRBD2. CDR3 length: 11 residues. Germline-derived CDR1 and CDR2 are MNHEY and SVGAGI. V was clipped by 2 bases and J by 14 bases; unmatched bases: 2. CDR3 amino acids: CASSYGTRKFF. The CDR3 coding sequence is TGTGCCAGCAGTTACGGGACTAGAAAGTTCTTC.

The chain recombines TRBV7-8 with TRBJ2-3; 14 positions match TRBD2. The CDR3 extends over 20 amino acids. The germline V gene encodes CDR1 SGHVS and CDR2 FQNEAQ. With 5 bases clipped from V and 6 bases from J, the junction kept 19 bases outside the gene matches. The CDR3 nucleotides read TGTGCCAGCAGCCCGGGACTAGCGGGAGAGTCTACGGACGGAGGCGATACGCAGTATTTT. Its protein product is CASSPGLAGESTDGGDTQYF.

This clone appeared a single time. The chain recombines TRBV2 with TRBJ2-1; 14 nucleotides match TRBD2. CDR3 length: 16 residues. J was trimmed by 5 bases and V by 6 bases; bases with no gene match: 6. The germline CDR1 and CDR2 sequences are SNHLY and FYNNEI. The CDR3 region is CASRGLAGAPHNEQFF. CDR3 DNA: TGTGCCAGCAGGGGACTAGCGGGAGCTCCCCACAATGAGCAGTTCTTC.

The J gene is TRBJ2-1, the V gene TRBV6-4; D perhaps matches TRBD2 (6 bases). Germline CDR1 reads MRHNA; CDR2 reads SNTAGT. The CDR3 runs to 16 residues. V lost 2 bases and J lost 0, with 11 bases in between. CDR3 protein: CASSDAAGSSYNEQFF. The CDR3 DNA sequence: TGTGCCAGCAGTGACGCGGCGGGGAGCTCCTACAATGAGCAGTTCTTC.

V gene TRBV29-1 combines with J gene TRBJ1-4; tentatively, D is TRBD1 (6 bases). Germline loops: CDR1 SQVTM, CDR2 ANQGSEA. Trimming stripped 7 bases from V and 8 bases from J, with 14 bases between. This CDR3 has 12 amino acids. This CDR3 reads CSGGGRQEKLFF. CDR3 bases: TGCAGCGGGGGGGGGCGACAAGAAAAACTGTTTTTT.

The count of this clone is one. The V call is TRBV5-1, the J call TRBJ2-5, with 8 bases fitting TRBD1. The CDR3 contains 14 residues. The V segment lost 3 bases and the J segment 6 bases; nucleotides outside the gene matches: 7. Germline CDR1 and CDR2: SGHRS and YFSETQ. The CDR3 nucleotides read TGCGCCAGCAGCTCCGGACAGGGATGGCAGACCCAGTACTTC. It codes for CASSSGQGWQTQYF.

This chain joins TRBV4-1 and TRBJ2-5, with D possibly TRBD2 on 5 matching bases. The CDR3 contains 15 residues. Trimming took off 4 bases at V and 4 bases at J, with 16 bases between the two ends. Germline CDR1 MGHRA, CDR2 YSYEKL. The CDR3 reads CASSLDQADGETQYF. CDR3 DNA: TGCGCCAGCAGCCTAGATCAAGCGGATGGAGAGACCCAGTACTTC.

This rearrangement joins TRBV28 to TRBJ2-7, with D possibly being TRBD1 (5 bases). This CDR3 spans 15 amino acids. V dropped 6 bases and J dropped 0 bases, with 15 bases sitting between them. Germline loops: CDR1 MDHEN, CDR2 SYDVKM. CDR3 nucleotide sequence: TGTGCCAGCAGGCTGACAGCCTGGAGCTCCTACGAGCAGTACTTC. It yields the protein CASRLTAWSSYEQYF.

This sequence joins TRBV28 and TRBJ1-5; D might be TRBD1 (5 bases). The ends were cut back, 0 bases at V and 1 base at J, with 10 bases in the middle. The CDR3 is made up of 16 amino acids. CDR1 is MDHEN and CDR2 is SYDVKM in the germline V gene. This CDR3 is CASSLWRQPSNQPQHF. The DNA for the CDR3 is TGTGCCAGCAGTTTATGGCGACAGCCCAGCAATCAGCCCCAGCATTTT.

The chain has TRBV27 and TRBJ2-2, with 10 bases fitting TRBD2. With V trimmed by 3 bases and J by 4 bases, 8 bases remained unmatched. This CDR3 comprises 17 residues. Germline-derived CDR1 and CDR2 are MNHEY and SMNVEV (reference sequence). The CDR3 DNA reads TGTGCCAGCAGTTTGGGGACTAGCGCTTGGCCCACCGGGGAGCTGTTTTTT. Its protein is CASSLGTSAWPTGELFF.

The chain combines TRBV29-1 with TRBJ1-1; D not certain. Germline V gene data show CDR1 as SQVTM and CDR2 as ANQGSEA. The CDR3 is 12 amino acids. The germline V and J ends were trimmed by 2 bases and 8 bases, with 12 bases remaining between them. The CDR3 nucleotides are TGCAGCGTTGAAACGAGGGCTACCGAAGCTTTCTTT. Amino acids: CSVETRATEAFF.

The V call is TRBV7-3, the J call TRBJ1-2; TRBD1 matches at 10 bases. The CDR3 totals 13 residues. Germline CDR1 is SGHTA and CDR2 is FQGTGA. Trimming removed 5 bases from V and 4 bases from J; junction bases left unmatched: 1. The chain's CDR3 is CASSRDRGYGYTF. CDR3 nucleotides: TGTGCCAGCAGCCGGGACAGGGGCTATGGCTACACCTTC. Complete variable domain (other parts from reference TRBV7-3 and TRBJ1-2): GAGVSQTPSNKVTEKGKYVELRCDPISGHTALYWYRQSLGQGPEFLIYFQGTGAADDSGLPNDRFFAVRPEGSVSTLKIQRTERGDSAVYLCASSRDRGYGYTFGSGTRLTVV.

V gene TRBV19 combines with J gene TRBJ2-1; TRBD2 matches 7 bases. Germline assignment: CDR1 LNHDA and CDR2 SQIVND (reference sequence). The V segment lost 5 bases and the J segment 7 bases; nucleotides outside the gene matches: 8. CDR3 length equals 14 residues. The CDR3 is CASSFPGGWNEQFF. CDR3 bases: TGTGCCAGTAGTTTTCCGGGAGGATGGAATGAGCAGTTCTTC. The complete variable domain, with remaining parts taken from reference TRBV19 and TRBJ2-1, reads DGGITQSPKYLFRKEGQNVTLSCEQNLNHDAMYWYRQDPGQGLRLIYYSQIVNDFQKGDIAEGYSVSREKKESFPLTVTSAQKNPTAFYLCASSFPGGWNEQFFGPGTRLTVL.

The chain combines TRBV11-1 with TRBJ2-7; 13 bases align to TRBD2. Losses at the gene ends were 5 bases for V and 0 bases for J; bases not matched to a gene: 4. The germline V gene has CDR1 SGHAT and CDR2 FQDESV (reference sequence). CDR3 size: 16 residues. The CDR3 DNA follows: TGTGCCAGCAGCCCCACTAGCGGGGGGGCCTCCTACGAGCAGTACTTC. Translated: CASSPTSGGASYEQYF. Full variable domain (missing parts from reference TRBV11-1 and TRBJ2-7): EAEVAQSPRYKITEKSQAVAFWCDPISGHATLYWYRQILGQGPELLVQFQDESVVDDSQLPKDRFSAERLKGVDSTLKIQPAELGDSAMYLCASSPTSGGASYEQYFGPGTRLTVT.

The genes are TRBV11-2 and TRBJ2-7, with D hard to call. CDR1 SGHAT and CDR2 FQNNGV come from the germline V gene. The CDR3 spans 13 residues. Trimming took 0 bases from V and 4 from J, leaving 7 bases between them. This CDR3 is CASSLELKYEQYF. The CDR3 nucleotides read TGTGCCAGCAGCTTAGAACTAAAATACGAGCAGTACTTC.

The rearrangement joins TRBV11-2 to TRBJ2-1, with D perhaps TRBD2 (6 bases). CDR1 and CDR2 from the germline V gene are SGHAT and FQNNGV. This CDR3 region has 12 residues. V shed 5 bases and J shed 8 bases, with 10 bases lying between them. The CDR3 DNA is TGTGCCAGCAGCATATCTAGCGATGAGCAGTTCTTC. This codes for CASSISSDEQFF.

J is TRBJ2-5 and V is TRBV30; 11 nucleotides align to TRBD2. The CDR3 is 14 amino acids. Per the germline V gene, CDR1 is GTSNPN and CDR2 is SVGIG (reference sequence). V shed 4 bases and J 4 bases; nucleotides not matched to a gene: 5. The CDR3 sequence: CAWTHLAGGETQYF. DNA of the CDR3: TGTGCCTGGACTCACCTAGCGGGGGGAGAGACCCAGTACTTC.

This clone appeared a single time. The CDR3 DNA follows: TGCGCCAGCAGCCGCCTAGCGGGAGAAAGAACAGATACGCAGTATTTT. Translated: CASSRLAGERTDTQYF. The chain uses TRBV4-1 and TRBJ2-3; the match to TRBD2 covers 10 bases. Per the germline V gene, CDR1 is MGHRA and CDR2 is YSYEKL. The length of the CDR3 is 16 residues. V lost 4 bases to trimming and J lost 3 bases; unmatched junction nucleotides: 7.

This chain connects TRBV27 to TRBJ1-1; 8 bases align to TRBD1. The trim removed 4 bases at V and 6 bases at J, leaving 10 bases unmatched. Germline V CDR1 and CDR2: MNHEY, SMNVEV (reference sequence). There are 15 residues in the CDR3. The CDR3 DNA sequence: TGTGCCAGCAGTTCCCTAGGACAGGGTTTAGCTGAAGCTTTCTTT. This encodes CASSSLGQGLAEAFF.

The chain uses TRBV10-3 and TRBJ2-5, with TRBD1 identical over 9 bases. This CDR3 is 13 amino acids long. The germline V gene has CDR1 ENHRY and CDR2 SYGVKD. V shed 6 bases and J 5 bases; nucleotides not matched to a gene: 4. The chain's CDR3 is CAISPGTGETQYF. CDR3 DNA sequence: TGTGCCATCAGCCCCGGGACAGGGGAGACCCAGTACTTC.

The chain combines TRBV4-3 with TRBJ1-5; 7 bases map to TRBD1. V dropped 0 bases and J dropped 8; count of bases not matched to a gene: 1. The germline gives CDR1 LGHNA, CDR2 YSLEER. The CDR3 length is 13 residues. In DNA, the CDR3 is TGCGCCAGCAGCCAAGACGGGACAGAGCCCCAGCATTTT. Protein sequence: CASSQDGTEPQHF.